This T cell receptor (beta chain) was sequenced in a study of blood T cell repertoires in COVID-19. Overall study: Researchers got acute and convalescent COVID-19 samples from the United States, Italy and Spain. T cells, B-cell-depleted T cells, or PBMCs supplied cDNA or gDNA.

Original analysis: Reference gene primer amplification in the assay estimated nucleated cell counts. Only in-frame clones appear in the TCRdb table, and some are missing; sequencing was by immunoSEQ multiplex PCR. Clone size and V and J calls were adopted from that table, with D and trimming inferred from the DNA. Of under 250,000 clones in the sample, about 85% were seen once. V lost 2 bases and J lost 4, with 12 bases in between. The CDR3 runs to 14 residues. CDR1 is SGHRS and CDR2 is YFSETQ in the germline V gene. The clonotype originates from a man in his late teens or twenties with active or convalescent COVID-19. The chain joins TRBV5-1 to TRBJ1-1; D call uncertain. The material sequenced was peripheral blood. In nucleotides, the CDR3 is TGCGCCAGCAGCTTAGCTACGAGAGGCACTGAAGCTTTCTTT. Protein sequence: CASSLATRGTEAFF.